This T cell receptor beta chain appears in the sequencing data of a study of monozygotic twins with inflammatory bowel disease. For each CDR3 protein, TCRdb gives one entry from its re-call of the 5' RACE reads, without DNA. This sample carries more than 300,000 distinct CDR3 sequences, with 2.6% going to the ten biggest clones. The CDR3 loop spans 15 amino acids. In germline, CDR1 is SGHRS, CDR2 YFSETQ. The sequencing input was blood. The sequence came from a human donor with ulcerative colitis or Crohn's disease, or a healthy co-twin of an affected twin (not recorded which). The genes are TRBV5-1 and TRBJ2-7; TCRdb designates TRBD1, a call that cannot be tested without DNA. CDR3 protein: CASSLGGDGFYEQYF.